The 14 T cell receptor beta chains below come from one sample, sequenced in a study of response to subunit inactivated influenza vaccine. One entry per CDR3 protein results from TCRdb running MiXCR on the RT-PCR reads. Among hundreds of thousands of distinct CDR3 sequences, 10% to 15% were seen once, and the ten largest hold approximately 14%. Sequencing was performed on PBMCs from blood, taken 35 to 45 days after vaccination. The origin of the receptors is a man aged 45-65 years who received an inactivated influenza vaccine.

The chain is built from TRBV7-8 and TRBJ2-1, with TRBD2 matching over 13 bases. J was trimmed by 7 bases and V by 4 bases; bases with no gene match: 4. The CDR3 loop spans 15 amino acids. Germline V lookup: CDR1 SGHVS, CDR2 FQNEAQ. CDR3 sequence: CASSSTSGRYNEQFF. Written as DNA, the CDR3 is TGTGCCAGCAGCTCGACTAGCGGGAGGTATAATGAGCAGTTCTTC.

V gene TRBV7-3 combines with J gene TRBJ2-7, with 10 nucleotides matching TRBD1. The junction had 8 bases not matched to a gene; V was cut back by 6 bases and J by 6 bases. CDR1 is SGHTA, CDR2 FQGTGA, per germline. The length of the CDR3 is 14 residues. DNA for the CDR3: TGTGCCAGCAGGAGCGGGACAGGGGTCGGCGAGCAGTACTTC. Amino acids: CASRSGTGVGEQYF.

V usage is TRBV12-3 or TRBV12-4 and J usage is TRBJ1-4, with D perhaps TRBD1 (5 bases). This CDR3 has 14 amino acids. Trimming took off 6 bases at V and 6 bases at J, with 14 bases between the two ends. The CDR3 region has the DNA TGTGCCAGCAGCATATTCGGGGCTGATGAAAAACTGTTTTTT. Translated, it gives CASSIFGADEKLFF.

This rearrangement joins TRBV19 to TRBJ2-2; D is perhaps TRBD1 (6 bases). Trimming pared 5 bases from V and 3 bases from J, leaving 13 bases between. CDR1 is LNHDA and CDR2 is SQIVND in the germline V gene (reference sequence). The CDR3 has 15 residues. The CDR3 DNA reads TGTGCCAGTAGTCTACAGGGTGGGGACACCGGGGAGCTGTTTTTT. Protein: CASSLQGGDTGELFF.

This clonotype was seen a handful of times. The chain uses TRBV3-1 and TRBJ2-1; 8 bases are a match to TRBD2. Trimming cost V 1 base and J 5 bases; bases outside gene matches: 7. This CDR3 comprises 16 residues. Per the germline V gene, CDR1 is LGHDT and CDR2 is YNNKEL (reference sequence). The CDR3 region is CASSQVRGGYHNEQFF. In nucleotides, the CDR3 is TGTGCCAGCAGCCAAGTACGGGGGGGGTATCACAATGAGCAGTTCTTC.

In its sample, this clonotype was seen many times. V usage is TRBV5-6 and J usage is TRBJ1-1; tentative D call: TRBD1 (6 bases). The germline V and J ends were trimmed by 4 bases and 4 bases, with 20 bases remaining between them. CDR3 length: 16 amino acids. Germline V gene data show CDR1 as SGHDT and CDR2 as YYEEEE. CDR3 in amino acids: CASSLLSGTLGTEAFF. DNA of the CDR3: TGTGCCAGCAGCCTCCTATCCGGGACACTGGGCACTGAAGCTTTCTTT.

The J gene is TRBJ2-7, the V gene TRBV27, with 7 bases that match TRBD1. The trim removed 5 bases at V and 6 bases at J, leaving 13 bases unmatched. The germline gives CDR1 MNHEY, CDR2 SMNVEV (reference sequence). The CDR3 has 15 residues. CDR3 sequence: CASSGRGSYGAEQYF. For the CDR3, the DNA is TGTGCCAGCAGTGGCAGGGGGTCGTACGGGGCCGAGCAGTACTTC.

In regard to this clonotype: A much larger clone sits a single nucleotide away, making a read error possible. The genes are TRBV12-3 or TRBV12-4 and TRBJ1-1; D gene unclear. CDR3 size: 14 residues. The DNA of the CDR3 is TGTGCCAGCAGTTTTTCCCGGGTGAACACTGGAGCTTTCTTT. It encodes CASSFSRVNTGAFF.

The gene calls are TRBV20-1 and TRBJ2-3; 8 positions match TRBD2. Germline assignment: CDR1 DFQATT and CDR2 SNEGSKA (reference sequence). The CDR3 runs 18 residues. Trimming took 3 bases from V and 1 from J; bases not matched to a gene: 15. CDR3 residues: CSASRTSSGVGGTDTQYF. The CDR3 DNA follows: TGCAGTGCTAGCCGGACTAGCTCCGGGGTTGGAGGCACAGATACGCAGTATTTT.

The chain has TRBV6-1 and TRBJ2-7; 8 positions match TRBD1. V gave up 5 bases and J gave up 5 bases; unmatched junction bases: 8. Germline lookup yields CDR1 MNHNS and CDR2 SASEGT. The CDR3 spans 14 residues. In nucleotides, the CDR3 is TGTGCCAGCAGTCGCCGGGACAGGAGAGACGAGCAGTACTTC. Protein: CASSRRDRRDEQYF.

This clonotype turned up a few times. This chain links TRBV20-1 with TRBJ2-5; D remains unclear. This CDR3 has 13 amino acids. The V gene's germline CDR1 is DFQATT and CDR2 SNEGSKA (reference sequence). V gave up 3 bases and J gave up 2 bases, with 10 bases separating them. The CDR3 DNA is TGCAGTGCTAGGCGTGGCGTACAAGAGACCCAGTACTTC. This translates into CSARRGVQETQYF.

This clonotype has just a few counts. The chain couples TRBV3-1 to TRBJ1-1; tentative D call: TRBD1 (5 bases). The V gene lost 1 base and the J gene lost 5 bases, with 11 bases spanning the gap. Per the germline V gene, CDR1 is LGHDT and CDR2 is YNNKEL (reference sequence). This CDR3 has 14 amino acids. CDR3 region: CASSQVGGRTEAFF. CDR3 coding DNA: TGTGCCAGCAGCCAAGTCGGGGGGAGAACTGAAGCTTTCTTT.

There are a few counts of this clonotype. V usage is TRBV12-3 or TRBV12-4 and J usage is TRBJ1-2; D is unresolved. The CDR3 loop spans 13 amino acids. V lost 6 bases to trimming and J lost 1 base, with 9 bases between them. CDR3 bases: TGTGCCAGCAGCAAACAGATTAACTATGGCTACACCTTC. This sequence encodes CASSKQINYGYTF.

The sample holds a few counts of this clonotype. The chain couples TRBV7-2 to TRBJ2-3; tentatively, D is TRBD2 (6 bases). The CDR3 has 13 amino acids. V shed 5 bases and J shed 8 bases, with 14 bases lying between them. Germline CDR1 and CDR2: SGHTA and FQGNSA. The CDR3 DNA reads TGTGCCAGCAGCCCAAACCTGCGGGGTACGCAGTATTTT. It yields the protein CASSPNLRGTQYF.